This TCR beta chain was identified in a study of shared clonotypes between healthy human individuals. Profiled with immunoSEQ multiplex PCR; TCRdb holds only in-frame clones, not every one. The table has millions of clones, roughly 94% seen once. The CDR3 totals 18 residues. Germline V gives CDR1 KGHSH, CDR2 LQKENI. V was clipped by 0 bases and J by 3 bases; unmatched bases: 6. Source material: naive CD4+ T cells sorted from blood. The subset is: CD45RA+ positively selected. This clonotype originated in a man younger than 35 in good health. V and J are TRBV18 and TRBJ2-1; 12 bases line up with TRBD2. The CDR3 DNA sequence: TGTGCCAGCTCACCACCGCTAACTAGCGGGAGGTTCTACAATGAGCAGTTCTTC. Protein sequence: CASSPPLTSGRFYNEQFF.